The 25 T cell receptor beta chains listed next were all sequenced from one sample in a study of beta chain features in type 1 diabetes. General study points: A moderate, significant TCRB CDR3 shortening appeared in type 1 diabetes across four CD4+ subsets.

Isolated RNA was reverse transcribed in full, so expressed TCRB transcripts were sequenced. Data came from immunoSEQ multiplex PCR; TCRdb stores just in-frame clones and leaves some out. The table has over 650,000 clones, about an eighth seen once. These receptors lack a known antigen. Sequencing input: naive CD4+ T cells from blood. These receptor sequences come from a man aged 18 to 30 with type 1 diabetes.

The chain has TRBV5-1 and TRBJ1-2; tentative D call: TRBD1 (5 bases). This CDR3 comprises 14 residues. Germline lookup yields CDR1 SGHRS and CDR2 YFSETQ. V was shortened by 0 bases and J by 4 bases, with 10 bases between the two germline ends. For the CDR3, the DNA is TGCGCCAGCAGCTTGGATCCAGGGACCTATGGCTACACCTTC. It yields the protein CASSLDPGTYGYTF.

The rearrangement joins TRBV5-1 to TRBJ2-3; 13 bases align to TRBD2. Per germline, CDR1 SGHRS and CDR2 YFSETQ. The CDR3 spans 13 residues. Germline trimming cut 7 bases from V and 7 bases from J; bases unmatched to any gene: 3. The CDR3 protein is CASGLAGEYTQYF. The CDR3 region has the DNA TGCGCCAGCGGACTAGCGGGAGAGTATACGCAGTATTTT.

Only a few counts were recorded for this clone. One end of the junction does not line up with germline, which may come from a read error. The chain recombines TRBV29-1 with TRBJ2-7; no firm D call. Germline V CDR1 and CDR2: SQVTM, ANQGSEA. This CDR3 spans 15 amino acids. CDR3 in amino acids: CSVQEKGQASYEQYF. The DNA for the CDR3 is TGCAGCGTTCAAGAGAAGGGTCAGGCTTCCTACGAGCAGTACTTC.

The V and J genes are TRBV5-1 and TRBJ2-3; the D is unclear. V lost 2 bases, J lost 0 bases, and 10 bases lay in between. The CDR3 contains 15 residues. Germline V gene sequence: CDR1 SGHRS, CDR2 YFSETQ. The CDR3 coding sequence is TGCGCCAGCAGCTTACCGACCCAAAGCACAGATACGCAGTATTTT. This gives the protein CASSLPTQSTDTQYF.

The V call is TRBV29-1, the J call TRBJ1-1; perhaps TRBD1 as D (5 bases). From germline, CDR1 is SQVTM and CDR2 ANQGSEA. CDR3 length: 12 amino acids. V was cut by 7 bases and J by 0 bases, with 9 bases left in between. DNA for the CDR3: TGCAGCGAGGACACCATGAACACTGAAGCTTTCTTT. Protein product: CSEDTMNTEAFF.

For this clone: The sample carries other DNA sequences with the same CDR3. This chain uses TRBV7-9 with TRBJ1-5; 9 nucleotides agree with TRBD1. Looked up from germline, CDR1 is SEHNR and CDR2 is FQNEAQ (reference sequence). This CDR3 is built from 14 residues. The junction had 4 bases not matched to a gene; V was cut back by 4 bases and J by 6 bases. The CDR3 DNA reads as TGTGCCAGCAGCTCACAGGGGGCAGGTCAGCCCCAGCATTTT. It is translated as CASSSQGAGQPQHF. Supplemented by reference TRBV7-9 and TRBJ1-5, the full variable domain reads DTGVSQNPRHKITKRGQNVTFRCDPISEHNRLYWYRQTLGQGPEFLTYFQNEAQLEKSRLLSDRFSAERPKGSFSTLEIQRTEQGDSAMYLCASSSQGAGQPQHFGDGTRLSIL.

Only a few counts were recorded for this clone. V gene TRBV14 combines with J gene TRBJ1-1; D uncertain. Between the trimmed V and J ends, which lost 4 bases and 7 bases, there was a span of 13 bases. CDR3 length: 13 residues. Per germline, CDR1 SGHDN and CDR2 FVKESK. The CDR3 protein is CASSPQTAYEAFF. The CDR3 nucleotides are TGTGCCAGCAGCCCTCAGACTGCGTATGAAGCTTTCTTT.

V gene TRBV30 combines with J gene TRBJ2-1; 12 nucleotides match TRBD2. This CDR3 comprises 15 residues. Unmatched junction bases numbered 11, after V lost 6 bases and J lost 8 bases. The V gene's germline CDR1 is GTSNPN and CDR2 SVGIG (reference sequence). CDR3 coding DNA: TGTGCCTGCCGCTGCGGACTAGCGGGAACGGATGAGCAGTTCTTC. Its protein product is CACRCGLAGTDEQFF.

V usage is TRBV19 and J usage is TRBJ2-1; tentative D call: TRBD2 (5 bases). The CDR3 is made up of 13 amino acids. Trimming cost V 6 bases and J 7 bases, with 13 bases left between them. The germline gives CDR1 LNHDA, CDR2 SQIVND (reference sequence). The CDR3 loop reads CASRRTLENEQFF. CDR3 coding DNA: TGTGCCAGTAGGCGGACTCTGGAGAATGAGCAGTTCTTC.

This clone was detected only a few times. The CDR3 DNA sequence: TGCGCCAGCAGCGTAGGGGGACCAACAGATACGCAGTATTTT. Protein: CASSVGGPTDTQYF. This chain uses TRBV5-1 with TRBJ2-3, with D maybe TRBD1 (6 bases). The CDR3 has 14 residues. Germline V gene sequence: CDR1 SGHRS, CDR2 YFSETQ. Trimming stripped 4 bases from V and 3 bases from J, with 12 bases between.

The chain carries TRBV25-1 and TRBJ2-1; TRBD2 matches at 7 bases. Germline CDR1 and CDR2: MGHDK and SYGVNS. V shed 4 bases, J shed 7 bases, and the junction held 7 bases outside the gene matches. The CDR3 consists of 14 residues. The CDR3 sequence is CASSAPRERNEQFF. The CDR3 region has the DNA TGTGCCAGCAGTGCCCCGCGGGAGAGGAATGAGCAGTTCTTC.

There are a few counts of this clone. The V call is TRBV6-5, the J call TRBJ1-1, with a tentative D call TRBD1 (6 bases). Germline V gene lookup returns CDR1 MNHEY and CDR2 SVGAGI. V lost 3 bases and J 3 bases, leaving 11 bases between the germline ends. This CDR3 spans 14 amino acids. CDR3 coding DNA: TGTGCCAGCAGTTATGGGGGGCATGACACTGAAGCTTTCTTT. It is translated as CASSYGGHDTEAFF.

The CDR3 region has the DNA TGTGCCTGGGGACAGAGGAACACTGAAGCTTTCTTT. Translating gives CAWGQRNTEAFF. This chain uses TRBV30 with TRBJ1-1; the D gene is possibly TRBD1 (6 bases). CDR3 length: 12 amino acids. V lost 5 bases to trimming and J lost 1 base, with 8 bases between them. Looked up from germline, CDR1 is GTSNPN and CDR2 is SVGIG (reference sequence).

This clone turned up a few times. The gene calls are TRBV30 and TRBJ2-5; TRBD2 matches 8 bases. The CDR3 contains 15 residues. Germline V gene sequence: CDR1 GTSNPN, CDR2 SVGIG (reference sequence). J gave up 0 bases and V 2 bases, and 5 bases lay outside the gene matches. The DNA for the CDR3 is TGTGCCTGGAGTTTATCTAGCGGGTACCAAGAGACCCAGTACTTC. It encodes CAWSLSSGYQETQYF. The complete variable domain, with remaining parts taken from reference TRBV30 and TRBJ2-5, reads SQTIHQWPATLVQPVGSPLSLECTVEGTSNPNLYWYRQAAGRGLQLLFYSVGIGQISSEVPQNLSASRPQDRQFILSSKKLLLSDSGFYLCAWSLSSGYQETQYFGPGTRLLVL.

The sample holds a few counts of this clone. The genes are TRBV5-1 and TRBJ2-1; 7 bases align to TRBD1. In germline, CDR1 is SGHRS, CDR2 YFSETQ. The CDR3 runs 13 residues. The V gene end was trimmed by 3 bases and the J gene end by 8 bases; junction bases not matched to a gene: 5. The CDR3 DNA follows: TGCGCCAGCAGCTACGACAGGGAGTATGAGCAGTTCTTC. As protein: CASSYDREYEQFF.

This clone was picked up a small number of times. This chain joins TRBV28 and TRBJ1-5; D gene unclear. The CDR3 length is 12 residues. The germline V gene encodes CDR1 MDHEN and CDR2 SYDVKM. Trimming removed 4 bases from V and 7 bases from J, with 8 bases in between. CDR3 bases: TGTGCCAGCAGTTCCCTGAGGCAGCCCCAGCATTTT. Translation gives CASSSLRQPQHF.

The chain carries TRBV10-3 and TRBJ1-2; perhaps TRBD1 as D (6 bases). In germline, CDR1 is ENHRY, CDR2 SYGVKD. The CDR3 is 15 residues long. Trimming pared 6 bases from V and 4 bases from J, leaving 18 bases between. CDR3 protein: CAISQQGTGTYGYTF. The DNA for the CDR3 is TGTGCCATCAGCCAACAGGGTACGGGGACCTATGGCTACACCTTC.

The rearrangement uses TRBV10-3 and TRBJ2-5, with TRBD1 as a possible D gene (7 bases). The CDR3 length is 16 residues. Trimming removed 0 bases at V and 5 bases at J, with 16 bases between. Germline assignment: CDR1 ENHRY and CDR2 SYGVKD. CDR3 sequence (DNA): TGTGCCATCAGTGAGTCGTTTAGGAGGGGGCGCGAGACCCAGTACTTC. It codes for CAISESFRRGRETQYF.

In its sample, this clone was seen a few times. The chain combines TRBV2 with TRBJ1-1; D is undetermined. V dropped 11 bases and J dropped 0 bases, with 13 bases sitting between them. Germline V gene sequence: CDR1 SNHLY, CDR2 FYNNEI. The CDR3 contains 13 residues. The CDR3 DNA reads TGTGCCGGGCAGGTAGCGATGAACACTGAAGCTTTCTTT. Its translation is CAGQVAMNTEAFF.

This clone was observed a handful of times. The chain employs TRBV9 and TRBJ1-1; D is undetermined. From germline, CDR1 is SGDLS and CDR2 YYNGEE. This CDR3 contains 14 residues. V lost 0 bases and J 5 bases, leaving 11 bases between the germline ends. CDR3 bases: TGTGCCAGCAGCGTAGCAGCAAGGACGACTGAAGCTTTCTTT. It codes for CASSVAARTTEAFF.

This clone was seen more than once but under ten times. This chain joins TRBV9 and TRBJ2-5; a possible D gene is TRBD2 (5 bases). V lost 0 bases, J lost 4 bases, and 10 bases lay in between. Germline values: CDR1 SGDLS, CDR2 YYNGEE. The CDR3 runs 14 residues. CDR3 region: CASSVEGGGETQYF. CDR3 coding DNA: TGTGCCAGCAGCGTAGAGGGCGGAGGAGAGACCCAGTACTTC.

The V gene is TRBV4-1, the J gene TRBJ2-7; 11 nucleotides align to TRBD2. CDR3 length: 18 amino acids. The ends lost 6 bases at V and 4 bases at J; junction bases unmatched: 17. The V gene's germline CDR1 is MGHRA and CDR2 YSYEKL. As DNA, the CDR3 is TGCGCCAGCAGTGCTTTAGCGGGAGGGCCCTATACGCGTTACGAGCAGTACTTC. This sequence encodes CASSALAGGPYTRYEQYF.

This clone was counted a few times. The CDR3: CASSQDGGQAFREQYF. The CDR3 DNA reads TGTGCCAGCAGCCAAGATGGTGGGCAGGCTTTTAGGGAGCAGTACTTC. This chain uses TRBV4-2 with TRBJ2-7; D uncertain. Germline lookup yields CDR1 LGHNA and CDR2 YNFKEQ. V gave up 0 bases and J gave up 7 bases, with 19 bases separating them. The CDR3 runs to 16 residues.

The chain joins TRBV29-1 to TRBJ2-3; D remains ambiguous. V shed 6 bases and J shed 2 bases, with 6 bases lying between them. CDR1 and CDR2 (germline): SQVTM, ANQGSEA. This CDR3 comprises 11 residues. The CDR3 nucleotides read TGCAGCGTCAAATACACAGATACGCAGTATTTT. Protein: CSVKYTDTQYF.

This clone has only a few counts. The chain recombines TRBV5-1 with TRBJ2-4; the D is unclear. This CDR3 is 15 amino acids long. Trimming shortened V by 4 bases and J by 0 bases, and 11 bases separated the two germline ends. The V gene's germline CDR1 is SGHRS and CDR2 YFSETQ. The CDR3 region is CASSPQSLAKNIQYF. DNA for the CDR3: TGCGCCAGCAGCCCTCAATCCCTAGCCAAAAACATTCAGTACTTC.